This T cell receptor (beta chain) was found in a study of T-cell reconstitution after alpha-beta-depleted transplantation in children. There are a few counts of this clonotype. Its antigen is as yet unknown. Study-wide findings and caveats: A year had passed since transplant, and T-cell counts and diversity by then came mostly from newly produced T cells. Several hundred graft clones that had expanded were reportedly the source of alpha-beta T cells about two months after transplant. Recipient T cells and thymic progenitors that survived were the source of the high TCRbeta diversity seen at day 60 in some patients.

Unique molecular identifiers were incorporated into the prepared TCRbeta library. TCRdb processed the PCR reads anew with MiXCR; each CDR3 protein has one entry. The top ten hold just under 30% of the sample, which has hundreds of thousands of distinct CDR3 sequences, 15% to 20% seen once. The clonotype was recovered from a boy under two years old who had a stem cell transplant for Wiskott-Aldrich syndrome, so the T cells may come from the graft donor. The sample in question was PBMCs, mostly from graft donor cells, obtained 360 days after TCRalphabeta/CD19-depleted stem cell transplant.

Here the CDR3 DNA reads TGCGCCAGCAGTGTTGCCGGGGACAATGAGCAGTTCTTC. The encoded protein is CASSVAGDNEQFF. This sequence joins TRBV10-1 and TRBJ2-1, with D possibly TRBD2 on 5 matching bases. CDR1 is WNHNN and CDR2 is SYGVQD in the germline V gene (reference sequence). This CDR3 is 13 amino acids long. Trimming left V 4 bases short and J 5 bases short, with 9 bases between.